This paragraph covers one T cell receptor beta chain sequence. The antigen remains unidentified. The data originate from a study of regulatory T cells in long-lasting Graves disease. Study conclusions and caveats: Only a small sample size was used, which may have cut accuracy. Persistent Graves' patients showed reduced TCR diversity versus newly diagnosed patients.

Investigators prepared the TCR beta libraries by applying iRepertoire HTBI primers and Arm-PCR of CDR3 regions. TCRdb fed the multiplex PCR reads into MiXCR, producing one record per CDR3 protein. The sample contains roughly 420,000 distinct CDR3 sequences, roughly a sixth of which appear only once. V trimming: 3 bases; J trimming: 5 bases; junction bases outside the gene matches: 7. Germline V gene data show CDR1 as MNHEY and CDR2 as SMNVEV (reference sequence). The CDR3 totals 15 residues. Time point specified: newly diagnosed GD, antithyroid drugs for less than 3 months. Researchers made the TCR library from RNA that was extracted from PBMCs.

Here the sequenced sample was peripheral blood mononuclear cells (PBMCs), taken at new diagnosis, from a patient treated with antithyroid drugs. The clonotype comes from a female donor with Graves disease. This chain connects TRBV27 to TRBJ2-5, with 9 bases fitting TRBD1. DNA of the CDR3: TGTGCCAGCAGTTTTCAAGGGACAGGGAAGGAGACCCAGTACTTC. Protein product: CASSFQGTGKETQYF.